This TCR beta chain was retrieved from a study of blood T cell repertoires in COVID-19. Study information: The United States, Italy and Spain provided the acute and convalescent COVID-19 samples. Nucleic acid was either cDNA or gDNA, and it came from T cells, B-cell-depleted T cells, or PBMCs.

Trimming removed 2 bases from V and 5 bases from J; junction bases left unmatched: 3. The germline gives CDR1 MNHEY, CDR2 SVGEGT. The CDR3 runs to 14 residues. Under the authors' procedure: Cell counts per sample came from amplifying reference gene primers. Produced via immunoSEQ multiplex PCR; TCRdb's table is partial and in-frame only. D and trimming were read from the DNA, whereas the V and J calls and clone size are those reported in that table. The table includes tens of thousands of clones, 88% detected once. Patients at the Seattle site were enrolled during active infection and followed longitudinally.

The specimen was peripheral blood. The V call is TRBV6-2 or TRBV6-3, the J call TRBJ2-1; 7 bases are shared with TRBD2. This TCR was recovered from a woman in her fifties or sixties with COVID-19, enrolled during active disease. Here the CDR3 DNA reads TGTGCCAGCAGTTACCCCACTAGCGACAATGAGCAGTTCTTC. It yields the protein CASSYPTSDNEQFF.